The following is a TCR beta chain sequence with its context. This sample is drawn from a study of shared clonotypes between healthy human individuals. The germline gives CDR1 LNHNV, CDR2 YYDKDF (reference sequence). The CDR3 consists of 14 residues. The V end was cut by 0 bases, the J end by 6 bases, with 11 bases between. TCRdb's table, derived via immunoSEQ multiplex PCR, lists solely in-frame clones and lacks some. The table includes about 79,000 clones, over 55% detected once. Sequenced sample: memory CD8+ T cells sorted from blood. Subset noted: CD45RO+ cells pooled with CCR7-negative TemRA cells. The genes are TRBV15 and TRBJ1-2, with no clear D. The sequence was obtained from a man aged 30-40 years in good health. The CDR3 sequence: CATSRDRLDDGYTF. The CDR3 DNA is TGTGCCACCAGCAGAGACCGGCTCGACGATGGCTACACCTTC.